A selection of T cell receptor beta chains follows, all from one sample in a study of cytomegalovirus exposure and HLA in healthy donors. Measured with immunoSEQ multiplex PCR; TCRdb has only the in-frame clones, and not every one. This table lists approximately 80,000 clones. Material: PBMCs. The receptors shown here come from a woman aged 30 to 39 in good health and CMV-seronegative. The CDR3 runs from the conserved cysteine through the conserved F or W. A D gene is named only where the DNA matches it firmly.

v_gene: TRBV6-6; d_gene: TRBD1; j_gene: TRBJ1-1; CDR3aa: CASSQGVGQGNTEAFF
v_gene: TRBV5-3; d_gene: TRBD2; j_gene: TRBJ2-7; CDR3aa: CARSFEFRLVSGNLYEQYF
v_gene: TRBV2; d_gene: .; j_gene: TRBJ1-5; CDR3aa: CASSEQQYSNQPQHF
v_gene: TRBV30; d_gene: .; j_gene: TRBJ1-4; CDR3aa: CAQGAENEKLFF
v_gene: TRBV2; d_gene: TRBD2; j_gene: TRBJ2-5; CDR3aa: CASSQRGETQYF
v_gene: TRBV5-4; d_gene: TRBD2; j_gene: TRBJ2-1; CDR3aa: CARRDSGEQFF
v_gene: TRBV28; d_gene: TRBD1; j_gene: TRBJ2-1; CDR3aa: CASRGQGAVTGGGYNEQFF
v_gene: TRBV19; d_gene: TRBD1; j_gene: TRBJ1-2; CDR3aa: CASSPDRSYYGYTF
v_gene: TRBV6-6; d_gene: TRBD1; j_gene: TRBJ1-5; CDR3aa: CASRQGGDNQPQHF
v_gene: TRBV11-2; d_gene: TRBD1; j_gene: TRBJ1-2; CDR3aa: CASSLGTGDGYTF
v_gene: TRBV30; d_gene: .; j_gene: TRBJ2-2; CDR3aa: CAWGTSNTGELFF
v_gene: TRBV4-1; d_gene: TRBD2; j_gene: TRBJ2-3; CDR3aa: CASSREPGLAANTQYF
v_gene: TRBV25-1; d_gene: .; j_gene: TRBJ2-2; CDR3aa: CASSGGLGPNTGELFF
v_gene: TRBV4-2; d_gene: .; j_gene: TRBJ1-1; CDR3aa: CASSLSGNTEAFF
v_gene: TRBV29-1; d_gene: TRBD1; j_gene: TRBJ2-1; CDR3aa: CSARGGQGHNEQFF
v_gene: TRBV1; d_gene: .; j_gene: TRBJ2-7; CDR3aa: CTSSLGTSGSYEQYF
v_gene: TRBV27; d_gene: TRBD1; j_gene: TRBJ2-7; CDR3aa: CASSLSGQNYEQYF
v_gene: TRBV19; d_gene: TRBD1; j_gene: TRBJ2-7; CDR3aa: CASSMASGTGMSEQYF
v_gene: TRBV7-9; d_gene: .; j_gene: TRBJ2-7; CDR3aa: CASSYDQGGFYEQYF
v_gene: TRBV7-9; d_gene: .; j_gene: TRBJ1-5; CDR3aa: CASSLAGDQPQHF
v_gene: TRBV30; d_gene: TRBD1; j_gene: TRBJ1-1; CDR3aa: CAWSRDRGSTEAFF
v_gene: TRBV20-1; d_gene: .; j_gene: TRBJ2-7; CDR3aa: CSASQGNEQYF
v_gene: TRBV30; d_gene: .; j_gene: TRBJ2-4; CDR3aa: CAWSGQEGTKNIQYF
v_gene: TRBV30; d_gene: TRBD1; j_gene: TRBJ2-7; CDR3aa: CAWSTTGAGEQYF
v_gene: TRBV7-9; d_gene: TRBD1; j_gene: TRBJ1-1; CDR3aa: CASGTGQPFSEAFF
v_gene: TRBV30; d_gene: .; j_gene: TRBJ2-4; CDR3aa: CAWSGQDGTKNIQYF
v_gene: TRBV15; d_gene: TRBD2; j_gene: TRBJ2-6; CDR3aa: CATSGGGSAGANVLTF
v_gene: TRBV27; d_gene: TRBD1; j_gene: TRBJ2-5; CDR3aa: CASSPYGTGRKETQYF
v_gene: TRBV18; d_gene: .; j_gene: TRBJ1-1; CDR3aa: CASSPGWATGNTEAFF
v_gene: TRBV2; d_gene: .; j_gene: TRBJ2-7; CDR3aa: CASRQGLGNYEQYF
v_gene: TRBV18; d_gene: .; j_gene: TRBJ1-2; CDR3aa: CASSPRSGDGYTF
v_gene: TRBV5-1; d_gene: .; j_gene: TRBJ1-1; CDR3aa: CASSPRTGGTEAFF
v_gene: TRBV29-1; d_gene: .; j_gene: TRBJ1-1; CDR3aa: CSVGDNLNTEAFF
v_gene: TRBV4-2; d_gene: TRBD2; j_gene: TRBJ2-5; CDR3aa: CASSQGTSGGAGETQYF
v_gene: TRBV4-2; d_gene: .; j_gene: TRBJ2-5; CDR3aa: CASRLGGQETQYF
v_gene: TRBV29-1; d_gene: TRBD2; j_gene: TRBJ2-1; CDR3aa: CSVGTSGANEQFF
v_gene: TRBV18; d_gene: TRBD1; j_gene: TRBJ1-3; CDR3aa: CASSPNRGSGNTIYF